A single sample is the source of the 8 T cell receptor beta chains below, sequenced in a study of tumor and adjacent non-tumor tissue in lung cancer (dated by TCRdb to 2016 to 2018). RNA was isolated from bulk unsorted tissue, and RNA quality was assessed with a NanoDrop ND-1000 and an Agilent 2100. Libraries were prepared through multiplex PCR. The sequencing machine was an Illumina HiSeq 2500. TCRbeta libraries were built by three rounds of nested PCR using primers (Table S4), following protocols modified from ARM-PCR. The public reads were reanalyzed by TCRdb: fastp trimming at Q25, MiXCR alignment, in-frame beta chains only. Under each unique CDR3 protein, matching rows form one entry showing the most common genes and DNA. Recorded for this sample are around 210,000 distinct CDR3 sequences; 71% of them occurred a single time. Clones ranked in the top ten supply under 30% of the sample. Specimen: lung tumor tissue. The receptors were gathered from a man in his 60s with non-small cell lung cancer.

The table lists this clonotype with a few counts. The CDR3 nucleotides are TGTGCCAGCAGCGCACCCCGAGGGACAGCTAATAATTCACCCCTCCACTTT. As protein: CASSAPRGTANNSPLHF. The rearrangement joins TRBV14 to TRBJ1-6; 7 bases are a match to TRBD1. CDR3 length: 17 amino acids. Germline values: CDR1 SGHDN, CDR2 FVKESK. V dropped 5 bases and J dropped 5; count of bases not matched to a gene: 12.

This clonotype was counted a single time. The V gene is TRBV20-1, the J gene TRBJ1-2; D is unclear. The CDR3 covers 15 residues. From germline, CDR1 is DFQATT and CDR2 SNEGSKA (reference sequence). CDR3 in amino acids: CGTRDMAGVQYGYTF. CDR3 DNA sequence: TGCGGTACTAGAGATATGGCGGGAGTCCAATATGGCTACACCTTC.

Turning to this clonotype: This clone may be a read error of a much larger clone one base away. This rearrangement joins TRBV6-1 to TRBJ2-1; perhaps TRBD2 as D (6 bases). CDR3 size: 15 residues. V lost 3 bases, J lost 4 bases, and 13 bases lay in between. Looked up from germline, CDR1 is MNHNS and CDR2 is SASEGT. The DNA of the CDR3 is TGTGCCAGCAGTGAGATTAGCGGATCTTACAATGAGCAGTTCTTC. It is translated as CASSEISGSYNEQFF.

A word on this clonotype: A much larger clone differs by one base, so this may be a read error. This chain links TRBV14 with TRBJ1-4; D is unresolved. The CDR3 extends over 15 amino acids. V was clipped by 8 bases and J by 0 bases, with 13 bases between them. The V gene's germline CDR1 is SGHDN and CDR2 FVKESK. CDR3 loop: CASGPPGTTNEKLFF. Here the CDR3 DNA reads TGTGCCAGCGGCCCCCCCGGGACAACTAATGAAAAACTGTTTTTT.

The V and J genes are TRBV20-1 and TRBJ2-3; 10 nucleotides match TRBD2. The CDR3 is 15 amino acids. After removal of 6 bases from V and 2 bases from J, the junction contained 8 bases not matched to a gene. Per the germline V gene, CDR1 is DFQATT and CDR2 is SNEGSKA (reference sequence). CDR3 bases: TGCAGTGCCAATACTAGCGGGGACAACACAGATACGCAGTATTTT. Amino acid sequence: CSANTSGDNTDTQYF.

In the case of this clonotype: A much larger clone differs from this one at a single base, so this may be a read error. V usage is TRBV5-6 and J usage is TRBJ2-5; D may be TRBD2 (6 bases). Germline CDR1 SGHDT, CDR2 YYEEEE. The CDR3 spans 14 residues. V was trimmed by 3 bases and J by 4 bases, leaving 13 bases between them. In DNA, the CDR3 is TGTGCCAGCAGCTCCCAGAGGGGAGGAGAGACCCAGTACTTC. This gives the protein CASSSQRGGETQYF.

Turning to this clonotype: An end of the junction does not agree with germline; a read error may underlie this. The chain recombines TRBV29-1 with TRBJ1-1; no reliable D call. Germline V lookup: CDR1 SQVTM, CDR2 ANQGSEA. CDR3 length: 14 residues. In nucleotides, the CDR3 is TGCAGCGTCGGTGGTGGGCGGTGGAGCACTGAAGTTTTCTTT. It specifies CSVGGGRWSTEVFF.

The chain recombines TRBV6-5 with TRBJ1-4; a possible D gene is TRBD1 (5 bases). Deletions cut 2 bases from V and 11 bases from J, with 15 bases between. Germline CDR1 is MNHEY and CDR2 is SVGAGI. This CDR3 is built from 14 residues. The CDR3, as DNA: TGTGCCAGCAGTTACCTGGGGGGAACTAAGAAACTGTTTTTT. Protein: CASSYLGGTKKLFF.